This note documents a single TCR beta chain sequence. Its antigen is still unknown. The CDR3 totals 13 residues. The germline V gene encodes CDR1 LNHDA and CDR2 SQIVND (reference sequence). The J segment lost 7 bases and the V segment lost 4 bases, leaving 5 bases of the junction unmatched. Some clones are missing from TCRdb's copy, which holds only in-frame ones; the method was immunoSEQ multiplex PCR. This sample carries approximately 2.3 million clones, just over 90% of them seen once, and the ten largest clones take 0.39%. This record comes from a study of shared clonotypes between healthy human individuals. Across the study: CD4 naive cells filled three plates per donor, CD4 memory three, CD8 naive two and CD8 memory one.

Study outcomes and limitations: When compared with the clonotypes that were shared by all four sorted-subset donors, the non-shared clonotypes turned out to have lower generation probabilities.

The TCR originated in a man aged 18 to 35 in good health. Some clones in this sample may be carry-over from other donors' samples. The chain is built from TRBV19 and TRBJ2-3; 7 bases are a match to TRBD1. The sequencing sample was made of naive CD4+ T cells from PBMCs. This sample's subset: CD45RA+ positively selected. CDR3 region: CASSTNRGNTQYF. The CDR3 DNA sequence: TGTGCCAGTAGTACCAACAGGGGAAATACGCAGTATTTT.